The T cell receptor (beta chain) under discussion was sequenced for a study of T cell changes during pregnancy in multiple sclerosis. Trimming shortened V by 0 bases and J by 8 bases, and 12 bases separated the two germline ends. The CDR3 has 14 amino acids. In germline, CDR1 is SGHDT, CDR2 YYEEEE. Profiling relied on immunoSEQ multiplex PCR, and the TCRdb table lists in-frame clones only, not all of them. The sample consists of roughly 24,000 clones, over 65% of them appearing once. The sequence came from a female donor with multiple sclerosis, enrolled in a pregnancy study. The V gene is TRBV5-6, the J gene TRBJ2-1; a weak D match, TRBD2 (5 bases). The specimen comprised CD8+ T cells from peripheral blood mononuclear cells, sampled before pregnancy. The CDR3 DNA reads TGTGCCAGCAGCTTGGGGTTCGGGCGGGATGAGCAGTTCTTC. Protein: CASSLGFGRDEQFF.